The clone carrying this TCR beta chain was counted ten times or more. The target antigen is unknown. The data originate from a study of T cells after yellow fever vaccination. Overall study results and limits: FACS-sorted repertoires might harbor abundant contaminating clonotypes from the bulk population. Though it reached lower strength, the secondary response hit its peak faster, day 5 versus 15.

The study made its TCR cDNA through 5'RACE template switching. That step introduced a universal primer site along with UMIs. TCRdb re-analysed the 5' RACE reads in MiXCR, keeping a single row per CDR3 protein. The sample consists of under 550,000 distinct CDR3 sequences, 21% of them appearing once. This CDR3 has 13 residues. From germline, CDR1 is KGHSH and CDR2 LQKENI. V trimming: 5 bases; J trimming: 5 bases; junction bases outside the gene matches: 4. This sequence joins TRBV18 and TRBJ2-3, with TRBD1 matching over 7 bases. Sample: PBMCs, taken 20 to 25 days after the first yellow fever vaccination. This clonotype was obtained from a man between 18 and 35 years old who received the YFV17D yellow fever vaccine. The CDR3 DNA follows: TGTGCCAGCTCAACCGCAGGGGGAGATACGCAGTATTTT. It encodes CASSTAGGDTQYF.